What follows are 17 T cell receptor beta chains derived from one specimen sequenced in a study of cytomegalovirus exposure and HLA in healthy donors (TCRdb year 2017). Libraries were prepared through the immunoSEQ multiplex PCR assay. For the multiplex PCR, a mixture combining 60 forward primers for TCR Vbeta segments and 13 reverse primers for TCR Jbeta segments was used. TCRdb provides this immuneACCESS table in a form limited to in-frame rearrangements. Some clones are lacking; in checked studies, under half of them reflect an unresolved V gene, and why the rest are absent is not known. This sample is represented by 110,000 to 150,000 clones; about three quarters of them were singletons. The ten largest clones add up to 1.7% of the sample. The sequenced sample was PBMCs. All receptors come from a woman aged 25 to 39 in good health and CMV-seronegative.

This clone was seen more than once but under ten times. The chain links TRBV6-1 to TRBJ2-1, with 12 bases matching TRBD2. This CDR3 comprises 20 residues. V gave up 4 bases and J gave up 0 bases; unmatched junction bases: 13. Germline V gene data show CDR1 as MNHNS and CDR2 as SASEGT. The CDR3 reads CASSGPTSGGPYSSYNEQFF. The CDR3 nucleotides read TGTGCCAGCAGTGGTCCCACTAGCGGGGGGCCGTACTCCTCCTACAATGAGCAGTTCTTC.

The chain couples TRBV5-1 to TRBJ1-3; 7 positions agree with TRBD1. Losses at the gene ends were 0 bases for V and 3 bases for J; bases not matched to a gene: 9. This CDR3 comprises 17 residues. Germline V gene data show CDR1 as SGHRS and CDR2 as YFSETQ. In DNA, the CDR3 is TGCGCCAGCAGCTTGGCCCCGGCAGGGGGAGGTGGAAACACCATATATTTT. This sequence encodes CASSLAPAGGGGNTIYF.

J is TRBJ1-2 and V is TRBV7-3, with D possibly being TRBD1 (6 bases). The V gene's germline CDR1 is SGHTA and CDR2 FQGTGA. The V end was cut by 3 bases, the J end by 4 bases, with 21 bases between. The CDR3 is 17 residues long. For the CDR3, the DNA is TGTGCCAGCAGCTTCGGGGGGGCACCCTCGGGAGGCTATGGCTACACCTTC. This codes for CASSFGGAPSGGYGYTF.

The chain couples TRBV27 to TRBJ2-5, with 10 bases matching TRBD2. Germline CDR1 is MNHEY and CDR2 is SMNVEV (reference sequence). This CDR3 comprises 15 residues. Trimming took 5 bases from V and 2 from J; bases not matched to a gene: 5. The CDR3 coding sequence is TGTGCCAGCAGTCTCCGGGGACTAGCGCAAGAGACCCAGTACTTC. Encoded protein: CASSLRGLAQETQYF.

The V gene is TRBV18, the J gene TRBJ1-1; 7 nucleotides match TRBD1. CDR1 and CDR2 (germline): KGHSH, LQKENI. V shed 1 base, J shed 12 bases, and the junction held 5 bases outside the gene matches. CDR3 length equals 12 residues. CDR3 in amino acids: CASSPLTGNPFF. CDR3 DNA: TGTGCCAGCTCACCACTGACAGGGAATCCTTTCTTT.

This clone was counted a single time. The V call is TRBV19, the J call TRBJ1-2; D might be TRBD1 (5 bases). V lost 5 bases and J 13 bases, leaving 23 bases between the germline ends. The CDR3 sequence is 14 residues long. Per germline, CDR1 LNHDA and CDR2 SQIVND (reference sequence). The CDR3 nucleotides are TGTGCCAGTAGTGTCTCCAGGGCCCGCGGTGGATCCACCTTC. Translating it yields CASSVSRARGGSTF.

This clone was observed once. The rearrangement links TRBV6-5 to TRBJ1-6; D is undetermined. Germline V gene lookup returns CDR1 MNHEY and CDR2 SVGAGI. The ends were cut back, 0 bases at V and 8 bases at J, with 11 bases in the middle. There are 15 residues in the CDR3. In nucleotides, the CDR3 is TGTGCCAGCAGTTACTCCGGGATTCAGTATTCACCCCTCCACTTT. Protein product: CASSYSGIQYSPLHF.

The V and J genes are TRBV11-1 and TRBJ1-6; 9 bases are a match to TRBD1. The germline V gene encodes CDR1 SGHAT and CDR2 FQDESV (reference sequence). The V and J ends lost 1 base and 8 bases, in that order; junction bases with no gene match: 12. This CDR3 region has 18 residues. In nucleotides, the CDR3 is TGTGCCAGCAGCTTAGTCTCTTGGGACAGGGTCGGGGATTCACCCCTCCACTTT. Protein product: CASSLVSWDRVGDSPLHF.

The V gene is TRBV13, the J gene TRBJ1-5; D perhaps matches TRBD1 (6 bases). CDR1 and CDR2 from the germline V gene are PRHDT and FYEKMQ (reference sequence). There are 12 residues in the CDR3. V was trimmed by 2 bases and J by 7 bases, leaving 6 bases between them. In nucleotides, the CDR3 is TGTGCCAGCAGCTTAAGGGGGCAGCCCCAGCATTTT. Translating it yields CASSLRGQPQHF.

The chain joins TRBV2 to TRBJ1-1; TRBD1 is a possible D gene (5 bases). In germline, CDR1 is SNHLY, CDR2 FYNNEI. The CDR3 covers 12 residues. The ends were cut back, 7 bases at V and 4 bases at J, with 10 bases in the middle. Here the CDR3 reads CASNQGFTEAFF. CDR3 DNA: TGTGCCAGCAACCAGGGATTCACTGAAGCTTTCTTT.

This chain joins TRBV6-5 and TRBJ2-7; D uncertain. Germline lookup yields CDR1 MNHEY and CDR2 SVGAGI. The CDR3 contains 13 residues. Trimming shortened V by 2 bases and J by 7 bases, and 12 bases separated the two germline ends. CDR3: CASSYNSVVEQYF. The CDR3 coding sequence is TGTGCCAGCAGTTACAACTCCGTGGTGGAGCAGTACTTC.

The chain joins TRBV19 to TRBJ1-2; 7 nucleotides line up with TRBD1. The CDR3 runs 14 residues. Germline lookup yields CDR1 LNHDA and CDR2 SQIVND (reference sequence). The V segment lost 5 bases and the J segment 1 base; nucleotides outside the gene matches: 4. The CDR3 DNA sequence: TGTGCCAGTAGTCTCAGGGGGTTTAACTATGGCTACACCTTC. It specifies CASSLRGFNYGYTF. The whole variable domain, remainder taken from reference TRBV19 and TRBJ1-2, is DGGITQSPKYLFRKEGQNVTLSCEQNLNHDAMYWYRQDPGQGLRLIYYSQIVNDFQKGDIAEGYSVSREKKESFPLTVTSAQKNPTAFYLCASSLRGFNYGYTFGSGTRLTVV.

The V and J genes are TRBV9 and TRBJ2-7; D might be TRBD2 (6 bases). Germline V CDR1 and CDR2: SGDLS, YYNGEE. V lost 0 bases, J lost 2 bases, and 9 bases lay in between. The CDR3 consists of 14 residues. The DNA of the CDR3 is TGTGCCAGCAGCGTAGGGGTAGCGGCCTACGAGCAGTACTTC. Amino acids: CASSVGVAAYEQYF.

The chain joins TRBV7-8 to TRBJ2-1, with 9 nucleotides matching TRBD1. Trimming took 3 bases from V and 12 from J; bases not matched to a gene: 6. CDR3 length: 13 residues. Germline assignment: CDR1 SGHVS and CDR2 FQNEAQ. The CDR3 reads CASSLGHRGRQFF. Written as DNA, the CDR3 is TGTGCCAGCAGCTTGGGCCACAGGGGGCGGCAGTTCTTC.

DNA of the CDR3: TGTGCCAGCAGATTAGGGGGGGGTGATGGGTCGTCTTTCTTT. It translates to CASRLGGGDGSSFF. This sequence joins TRBV2 and TRBJ1-1; a weak D match, TRBD1 (6 bases). The CDR3 loop spans 14 amino acids. V dropped 6 bases and J dropped 12 bases, with 23 bases sitting between them. Per the germline V gene, CDR1 is SNHLY and CDR2 is FYNNEI.

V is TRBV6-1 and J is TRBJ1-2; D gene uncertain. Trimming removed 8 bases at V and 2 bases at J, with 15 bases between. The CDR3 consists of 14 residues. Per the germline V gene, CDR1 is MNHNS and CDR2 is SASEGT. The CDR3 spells CASPKIGLNYGYTF. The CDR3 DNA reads TGTGCCAGCCCAAAAATTGGGCTGAACTATGGCTACACCTTC.

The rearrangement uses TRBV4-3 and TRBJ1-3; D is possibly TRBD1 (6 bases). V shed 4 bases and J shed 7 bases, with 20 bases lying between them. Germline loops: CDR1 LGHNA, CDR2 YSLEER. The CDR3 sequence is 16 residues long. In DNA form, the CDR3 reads TGCGCCAGCAGCCCCGACTCCAGGGGCGTTAGGAACACCATATATTTT. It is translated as CASSPDSRGVRNTIYF.